The sequence of this TCR beta chain was determined in a study of CD8+ T cells in alopecia areata. Background on the study: Female C3H/HeJ mice aged roughly 7-10 weeks were given skin from C3H/HeJ graft donors, roughly 6-12 months old, that had spontaneous alopecia. Study conclusions and caveats: The study also sequences resident alphabeta T cells of normal skin in scalp samples.

Sequencing used cDNA as its template, made by extracting RNA and reverse transcribing it. The data were produced by immunoSEQ multiplex PCR, yet TCRdb's version contains in-frame clones alone and is incomplete. The sample includes over 100,000 clones, none of them occurring once. In its sample, this clone was seen a few times. The antigen remains undetermined. The gene symbols are mouse symbols. The TCR was taken from a C3H/HeJ mouse with alopecia areata. This strain's MHC haplotype is H2-k. What was sequenced was lesional skin.

This CDR3 is CASSLDWGDYAEQFF. Incomplete CDR3 DNA: TGTGCCAGCAGCCTAGACTGGGGAGACTATGCT. The J gene is TRBJ2-1, the V gene TRBV5; 8 nucleotides align to TRBD2. The CDR3 goes on 4 residues after the read ends, and that part is filled in from the germline J gene. The germline gives CDR1 LGHNA, CDR2 YNLKQL (reference sequence). Germline trimming cut 4 bases from V and 2 bases from J; bases unmatched to any gene: 4. The length of the CDR3 is 15 residues.